This T cell receptor beta chain emerged from a study of blood T cell repertoires in COVID-19. In the study overall: Acute and convalescent COVID-19 samples came from the United States, Italy and Spain. From T cells, B-cell-depleted T cells, or PBMCs came the material, which was cDNA or gDNA.

In the authors' workflow: Estimated nucleated cell counts came from reference gene primer amplification. Assay used: immunoSEQ multiplex PCR; TCRdb lists only in-frame clones, some missing. V and J calls and clone size follow that table, whereas D and trimming were derived from the DNA. This table holds tens of thousands of clones, over 80% found once. The CDR3 consists of 13 residues. Trimming left V 5 bases short and J 4 bases short, with 11 bases between. Germline CDR1 reads MDHEN; CDR2 reads SYDVKM. J is TRBJ1-1 and V is TRBV28, with D perhaps matching TRBD1 (6 bases). The clonotype originates from a man aged 50 to 59 with active COVID-19. Sequencing input: peripheral blood. The DNA of the CDR3 is TGTGCCAGCAGTGACAGGTGGGCCACTGAAGCTTTCTTT. Protein: CASSDRWATEAFF.